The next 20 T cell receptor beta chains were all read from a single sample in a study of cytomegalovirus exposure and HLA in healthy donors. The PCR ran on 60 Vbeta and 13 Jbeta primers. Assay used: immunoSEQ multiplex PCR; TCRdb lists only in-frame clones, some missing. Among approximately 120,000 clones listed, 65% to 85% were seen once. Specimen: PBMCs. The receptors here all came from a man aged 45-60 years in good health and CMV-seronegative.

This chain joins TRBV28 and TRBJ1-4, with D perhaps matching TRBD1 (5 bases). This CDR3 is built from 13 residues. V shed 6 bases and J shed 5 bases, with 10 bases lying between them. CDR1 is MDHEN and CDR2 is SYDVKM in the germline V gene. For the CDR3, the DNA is TGTGCCAGCAGGGATGGGGGGAATGAAAAACTGTTTTTT. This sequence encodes CASRDGGNEKLFF.

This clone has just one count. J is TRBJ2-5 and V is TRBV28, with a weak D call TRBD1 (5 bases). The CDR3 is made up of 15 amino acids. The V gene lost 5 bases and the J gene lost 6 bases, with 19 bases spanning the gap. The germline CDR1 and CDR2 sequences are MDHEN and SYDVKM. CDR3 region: CASSGDSPLRKTQYF. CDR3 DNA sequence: TGTGCCAGCAGTGGCGACAGCCCGCTACGGAAGACCCAGTACTTC.

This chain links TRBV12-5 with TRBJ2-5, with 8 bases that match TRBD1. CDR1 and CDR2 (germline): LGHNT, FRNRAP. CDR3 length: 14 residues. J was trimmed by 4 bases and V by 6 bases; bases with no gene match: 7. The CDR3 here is CASGGGTGGETQYF. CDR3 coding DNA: TGTGCTAGTGGCGGGGGAACAGGGGGAGAGACCCAGTACTTC.

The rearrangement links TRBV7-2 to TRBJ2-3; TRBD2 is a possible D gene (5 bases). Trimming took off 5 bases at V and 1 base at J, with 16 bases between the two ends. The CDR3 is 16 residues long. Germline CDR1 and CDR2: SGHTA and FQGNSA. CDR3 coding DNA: TGTGCCAGCAGCCCCATGATGCGGGCGCGCACAGATACGCAGTATTTT. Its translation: CASSPMMRARTDTQYF.

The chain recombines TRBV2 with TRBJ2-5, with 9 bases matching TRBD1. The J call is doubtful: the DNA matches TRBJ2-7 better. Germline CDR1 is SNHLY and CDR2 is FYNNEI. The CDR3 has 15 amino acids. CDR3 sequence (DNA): TGTGCCAGCAGTGTCCAGGACAGGGGCTCCTACGAGCAGTACTTC. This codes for CASSVQDRGSYEQYF.

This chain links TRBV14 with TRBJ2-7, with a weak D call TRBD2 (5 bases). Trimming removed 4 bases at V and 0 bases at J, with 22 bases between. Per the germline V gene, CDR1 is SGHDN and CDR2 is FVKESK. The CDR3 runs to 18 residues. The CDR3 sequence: CASSPTPASGKSSYEQYF. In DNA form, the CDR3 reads TGTGCCAGCAGCCCCACCCCGGCCAGCGGTAAAAGCTCCTACGAGCAGTACTTC.

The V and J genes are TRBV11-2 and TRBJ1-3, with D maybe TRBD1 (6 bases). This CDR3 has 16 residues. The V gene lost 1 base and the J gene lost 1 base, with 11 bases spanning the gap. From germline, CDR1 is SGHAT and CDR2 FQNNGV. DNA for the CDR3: TGTGCCAGCAGCTTAGGGCTCAGGGGATCTGGAAACACCATATATTTT. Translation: CASSLGLRGSGNTIYF. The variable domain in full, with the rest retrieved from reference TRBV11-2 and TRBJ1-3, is EAGVAQSPRYKIIEKRQSVAFWCNPISGHATLYWYQQILGQGPKLLIQFQNNGVVDDSQLPKDRFSAERLKGVDSTLKIQPAKLEDSAVYLCASSLGLRGSGNTIYFGEGSWLTVV.

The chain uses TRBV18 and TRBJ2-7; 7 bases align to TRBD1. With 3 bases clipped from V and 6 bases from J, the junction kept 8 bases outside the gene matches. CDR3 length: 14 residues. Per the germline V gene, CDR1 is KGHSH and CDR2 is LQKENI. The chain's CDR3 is CASSPGQVSPEQYF. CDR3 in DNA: TGTGCCAGCTCACCCGGACAGGTTTCGCCCGAGCAGTACTTC.

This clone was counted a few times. CDR3 protein: CASSHLGQGGTEAFF. CDR3 coding DNA: TGTGCCAGCAGCCACCTGGGGCAGGGGGGCACTGAAGCTTTCTTT. The J gene is TRBJ1-1, the V gene TRBV28; 7 positions agree with TRBD1. Losses at the gene ends were 6 bases for V and 4 bases for J; bases not matched to a gene: 11. Germline CDR1 and CDR2: MDHEN and SYDVKM. This CDR3 is 15 amino acids long.

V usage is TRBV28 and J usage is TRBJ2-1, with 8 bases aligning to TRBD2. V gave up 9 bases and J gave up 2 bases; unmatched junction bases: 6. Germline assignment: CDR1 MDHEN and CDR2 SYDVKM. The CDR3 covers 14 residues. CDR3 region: CASTRREAYNEQFF. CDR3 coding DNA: TGTGCCAGTACACGGCGGGAGGCCTACAATGAGCAGTTCTTC.

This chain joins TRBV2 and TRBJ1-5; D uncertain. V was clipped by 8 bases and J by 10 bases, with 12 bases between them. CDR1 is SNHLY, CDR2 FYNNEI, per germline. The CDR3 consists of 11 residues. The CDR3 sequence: CASGRERPQHF. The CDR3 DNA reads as TGTGCCAGCGGGAGAGAGAGACCCCAGCATTTT.

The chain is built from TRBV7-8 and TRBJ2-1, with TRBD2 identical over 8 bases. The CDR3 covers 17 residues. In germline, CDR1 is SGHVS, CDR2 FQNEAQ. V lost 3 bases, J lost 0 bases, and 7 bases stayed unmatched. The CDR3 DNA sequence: TGTGCCAGCAGCTTTCCTTTAGCGGGGAGCTCCTACAATGAGCAGTTCTTC. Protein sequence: CASSFPLAGSSYNEQFF. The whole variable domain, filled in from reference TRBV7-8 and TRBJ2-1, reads GAGVSQSPRYKVAKRGQDVALRCDPISGHVSLFWYQQALGQGPEFLTYFQNEAQLDKSGLPSDRFFAERPEGSVSTLKIQRTQQEDSAVYLCASSFPLAGSSYNEQFFGPGTRLTVL.

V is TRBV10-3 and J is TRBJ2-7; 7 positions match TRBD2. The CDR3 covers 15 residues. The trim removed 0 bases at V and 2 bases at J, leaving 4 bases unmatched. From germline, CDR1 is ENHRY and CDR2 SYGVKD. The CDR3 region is CAISESAGAAYEQYF. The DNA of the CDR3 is TGTGCCATCAGTGAGTCGGCGGGAGCGGCCTACGAGCAGTACTTC.

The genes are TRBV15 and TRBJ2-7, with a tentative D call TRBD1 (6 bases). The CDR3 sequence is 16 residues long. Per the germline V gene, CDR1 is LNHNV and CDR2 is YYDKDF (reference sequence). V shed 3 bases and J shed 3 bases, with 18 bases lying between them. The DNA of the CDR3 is TGTGCCACCAGCAGCCGACCACAGGGACCCCTCTACGAGCAGTACTTC. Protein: CATSSRPQGPLYEQYF. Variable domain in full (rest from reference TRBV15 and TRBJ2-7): DAMVIQNPRYQVTQFGKPVTLSCSQTLNHNVMYWYQQKSSQAPKLLFHYYDKDFNNEADTPDNFQSRRPNTSFCFLDIRSPGLGDTAMYLCATSSRPQGPLYEQYFGPGTRLTVT.

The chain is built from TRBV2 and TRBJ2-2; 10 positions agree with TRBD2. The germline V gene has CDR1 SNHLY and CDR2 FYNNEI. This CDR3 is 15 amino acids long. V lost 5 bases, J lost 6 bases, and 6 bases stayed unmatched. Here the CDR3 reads CASSPSGRMSGELFF. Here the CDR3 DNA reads TGTGCCAGCAGTCCTAGCGGGAGAATGTCCGGGGAGCTGTTTTTT.

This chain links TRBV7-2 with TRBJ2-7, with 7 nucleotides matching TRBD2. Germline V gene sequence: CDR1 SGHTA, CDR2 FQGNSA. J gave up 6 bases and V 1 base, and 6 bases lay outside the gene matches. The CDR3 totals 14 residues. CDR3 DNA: TGTGCCAGCAGCTTAGTGGGGGGAGGGGCCGAGCAGTACTTC. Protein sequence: CASSLVGGGAEQYF.

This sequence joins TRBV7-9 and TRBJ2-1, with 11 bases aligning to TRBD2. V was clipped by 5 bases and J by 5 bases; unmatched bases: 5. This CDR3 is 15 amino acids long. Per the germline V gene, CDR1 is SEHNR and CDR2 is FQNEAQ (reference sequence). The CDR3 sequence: CASSPGLAANNEQFF. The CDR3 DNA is TGTGCCAGCAGCCCGGGACTAGCGGCCAACAATGAGCAGTTCTTC.

The DNA of the CDR3 is TGTGCCAGCAGTCACGGCCTAGCGGGAGCGTCAGAGACCCAGTACTTC. It is translated as CASSHGLAGASETQYF. The chain carries TRBV28 and TRBJ2-5; TRBD2 aligns across 10 bases. Germline trimming cut 5 bases from V and 4 bases from J; bases unmatched to any gene: 10. Germline CDR1 reads MDHEN; CDR2 reads SYDVKM. This CDR3 contains 16 residues.

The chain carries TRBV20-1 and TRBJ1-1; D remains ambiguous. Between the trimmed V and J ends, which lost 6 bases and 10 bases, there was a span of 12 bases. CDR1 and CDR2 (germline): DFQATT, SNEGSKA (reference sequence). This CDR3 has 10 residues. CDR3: CSAPPELAFF. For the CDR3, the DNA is TGCAGTGCGCCGCCTGAGCTAGCTTTCTTT.

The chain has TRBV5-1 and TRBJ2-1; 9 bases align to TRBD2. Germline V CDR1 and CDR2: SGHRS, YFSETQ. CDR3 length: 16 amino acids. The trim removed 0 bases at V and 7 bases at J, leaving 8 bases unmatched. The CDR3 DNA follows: TGCGCCAGCAGCTTGGTGGCGGGAGGGCCAATTAATGAGCAGTTCTTC. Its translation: CASSLVAGGPINEQFF.